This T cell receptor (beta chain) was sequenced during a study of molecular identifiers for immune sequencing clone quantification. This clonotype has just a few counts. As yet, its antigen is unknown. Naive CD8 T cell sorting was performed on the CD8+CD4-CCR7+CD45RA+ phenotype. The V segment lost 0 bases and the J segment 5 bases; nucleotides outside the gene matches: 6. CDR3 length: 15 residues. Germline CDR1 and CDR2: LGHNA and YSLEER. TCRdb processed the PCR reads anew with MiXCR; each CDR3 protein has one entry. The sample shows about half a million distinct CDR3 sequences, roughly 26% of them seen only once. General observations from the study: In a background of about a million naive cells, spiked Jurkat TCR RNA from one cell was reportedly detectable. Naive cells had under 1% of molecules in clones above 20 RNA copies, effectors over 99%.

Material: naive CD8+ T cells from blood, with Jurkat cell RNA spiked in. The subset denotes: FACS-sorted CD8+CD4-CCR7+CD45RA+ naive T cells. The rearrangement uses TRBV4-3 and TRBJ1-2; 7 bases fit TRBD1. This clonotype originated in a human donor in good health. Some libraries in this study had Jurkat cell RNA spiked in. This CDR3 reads CASSQDEGAVYGYTF. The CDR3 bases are TGCGCCAGCAGCCAAGATGAGGGGGCAGTTTATGGCTACACCTTC.